Listed below are T cell receptor beta chains from one sample, sequenced in a study of T cells expressing NK-cell markers. From the 5' RACE reads, TCRdb lists one entry per CDR3 protein and no DNA. Found here are about 460,000 distinct CDR3 sequences; the top ten clones hold over 1.3%. The sample was blood T cells: a sorted CD56 or NKG2C T cell subset, CD4+ or CD8+ T cells, or bulk PBMC T cells (not recorded which). These receptors came from a woman in her 50s in good health. CDR3s include the opening cysteine and the closing phenylalanine or tryptophan.

J	V	CDR3
TRBJ2-2	TRBV12-5	CASGLEGTGELFF
TRBJ1-1	TRBV24-1	CATSEPLGSEAFF
TRBJ1-3	TRBV9	CASSGTANSGNTIYF
TRBJ2-5	TRBV15	CATSGGLATKETQYF
TRBJ2-3	TRBV19	CASSISQGGTDTQYF
TRBJ1-3	TRBV10-3	CAISEADRPGNTIYF
TRBJ1-5	TRBV7-9	CASSLDGFRGQPQHF
TRBJ1-2	TRBV4-1	CASRDQGGANYGYTF
TRBJ2-7	TRBV5-1	CASSLGPQGPGGYEQYF
TRBJ2-1	TRBV12-3/TRBV12-4	CASSLRDTPYNEQFF
TRBJ2-4	TRBV6-6	CASSSTGPGLAGGRDIQYF
TRBJ2-3	TRBV20-1	CSADLTYTQYF
TRBJ2-1	TRBV11-3	CASSSGKGGPHNEQFF
TRBJ2-5	TRBV20-1	CSARVRETQYF
TRBJ1-1	TRBV9	CASSVDSGEAEAFF
TRBJ2-4	TRBV5-1	CASSLSAGGAKNIQYF
TRBJ1-1	TRBV5-6	CASSWGQGTTEAFF
TRBJ2-1	TRBV6-5	CASSPTLAGVGRSYNEQFF
TRBJ2-1	TRBV7-2	CASSLDHRGGEQFF
TRBJ2-3	TRBV28	CASSPLASTDTQYF
TRBJ2-5	TRBV20-1	CSASRATNHQETQYF
TRBJ2-7	TRBV12-3/TRBV12-4	CASSPTPWMDEQYF
TRBJ1-6	TRBV25-1	CASSELGDYFPPLHF
TRBJ1-2	TRBV3-1	CASSQDLGGLYGYTF
TRBJ2-5	TRBV6-1	CATTRAKETQYF
TRBJ1-2	TRBV4-2	CASSQDVRTPGGYTF
TRBJ2-2	TRBV7-6	CASRPTTWAGELFF
TRBJ1-2	TRBV18	CASSPIQGFAYGYTF
TRBJ1-1	TRBV12-3/TRBV12-4	CASSFKAGHTEAFF
TRBJ2-7	TRBV11-3	CASSRSSSLGEQYF
TRBJ2-7	TRBV27	CASSPLTPYLSYEQYF
TRBJ1-1	TRBV2	CASTTDMNTEAFF
TRBJ2-7	TRBV9	CASSVKQGPVEQYF
TRBJ2-1	TRBV12-3/TRBV12-4	CASSLREGTNEQFF
TRBJ1-1	TRBV3-1	CASSQRLGQGVNTEAFF
TRBJ2-2	TRBV7-8	CASSPRTSGSPLGTGELFF
TRBJ2-5	TRBV20-1	CSASLTGFGQETQYF
TRBJ1-2	TRBV29-1	CSVENRQGRGYGYTF
TRBJ2-3	TRBV10-3	CAISGIGGGVGDTQYF
TRBJ2-1	TRBV10-1	CASSEYSGRGANEQFF